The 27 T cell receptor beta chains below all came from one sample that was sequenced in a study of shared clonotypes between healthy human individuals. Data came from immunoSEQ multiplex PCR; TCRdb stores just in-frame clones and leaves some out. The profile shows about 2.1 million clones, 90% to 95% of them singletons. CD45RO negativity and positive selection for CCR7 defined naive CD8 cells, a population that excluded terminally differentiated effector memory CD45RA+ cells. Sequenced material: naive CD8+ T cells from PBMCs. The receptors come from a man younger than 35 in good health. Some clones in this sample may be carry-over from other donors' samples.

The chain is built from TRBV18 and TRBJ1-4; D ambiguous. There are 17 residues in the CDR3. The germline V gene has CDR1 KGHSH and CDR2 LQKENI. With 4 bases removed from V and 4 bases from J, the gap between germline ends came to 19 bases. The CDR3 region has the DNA TGTGCCAGCTCACGAAAGGAAGGTTTAACCGATAATGAAAAACTGTTTTTT. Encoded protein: CASSRKEGLTDNEKLFF.

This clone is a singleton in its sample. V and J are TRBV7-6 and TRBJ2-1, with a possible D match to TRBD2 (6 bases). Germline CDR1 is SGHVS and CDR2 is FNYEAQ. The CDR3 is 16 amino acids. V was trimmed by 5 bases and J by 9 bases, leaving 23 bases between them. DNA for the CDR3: TGTGCCAGCAGCCCACGCGGGAACCCCGGTGGCGGTGAGCAGTTCTTC. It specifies CASSPRGNPGGGEQFF.

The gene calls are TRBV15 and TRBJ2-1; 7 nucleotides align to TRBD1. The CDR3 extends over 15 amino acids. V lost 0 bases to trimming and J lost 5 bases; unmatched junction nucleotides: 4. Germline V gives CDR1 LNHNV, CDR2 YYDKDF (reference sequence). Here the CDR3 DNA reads TGTGCCACCAGCAGAGATGACAGGGCTAACAATGAGCAGTTCTTC. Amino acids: CATSRDDRANNEQFF.

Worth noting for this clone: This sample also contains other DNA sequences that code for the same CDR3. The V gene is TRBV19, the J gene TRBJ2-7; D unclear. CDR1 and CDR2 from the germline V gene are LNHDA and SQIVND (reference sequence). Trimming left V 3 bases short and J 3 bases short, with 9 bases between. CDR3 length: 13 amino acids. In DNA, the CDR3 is TGTGCCAGTAGTATTGGCCTAAACTACGAGCAGTACTTC. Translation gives CASSIGLNYEQYF. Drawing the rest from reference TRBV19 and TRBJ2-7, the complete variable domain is DGGITQSPKYLFRKEGQNVTLSCEQNLNHDAMYWYRQDPGQGLRLIYYSQIVNDFQKGDIAEGYSVSREKKESFPLTVTSAQKNPTAFYLCASSIGLNYEQYFGPGTRLTVT.

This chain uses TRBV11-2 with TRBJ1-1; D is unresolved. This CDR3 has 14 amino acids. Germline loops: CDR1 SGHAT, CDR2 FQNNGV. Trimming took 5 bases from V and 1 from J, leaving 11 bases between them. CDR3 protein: CASSHGTGNTEAFF. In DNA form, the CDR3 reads TGTGCCAGCAGCCACGGAACTGGGAACACTGAAGCTTTCTTT.

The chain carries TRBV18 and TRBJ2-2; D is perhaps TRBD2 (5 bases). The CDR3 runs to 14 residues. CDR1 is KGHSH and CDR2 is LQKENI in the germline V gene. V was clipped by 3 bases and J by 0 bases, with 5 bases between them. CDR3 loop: CASSPTTNTGELFF. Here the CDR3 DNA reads TGTGCCAGCTCACCGACTACGAACACCGGGGAGCTGTTTTTT.

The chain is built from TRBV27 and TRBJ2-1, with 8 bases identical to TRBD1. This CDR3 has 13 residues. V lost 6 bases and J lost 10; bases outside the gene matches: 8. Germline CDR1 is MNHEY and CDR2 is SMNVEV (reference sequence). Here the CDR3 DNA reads TGTGCCAGCAGCCAAACCTCAGGGGGCGAGCAGTTCTTC. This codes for CASSQTSGGEQFF.

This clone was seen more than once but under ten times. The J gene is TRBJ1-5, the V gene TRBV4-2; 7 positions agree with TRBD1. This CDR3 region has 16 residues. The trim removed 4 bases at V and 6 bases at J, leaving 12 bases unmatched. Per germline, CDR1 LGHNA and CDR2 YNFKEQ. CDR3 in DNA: TGTGCCAGCAGCCCTCGACAGGGAATAGTGGGTCAGCCCCAGCATTTT. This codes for CASSPRQGIVGQPQHF.

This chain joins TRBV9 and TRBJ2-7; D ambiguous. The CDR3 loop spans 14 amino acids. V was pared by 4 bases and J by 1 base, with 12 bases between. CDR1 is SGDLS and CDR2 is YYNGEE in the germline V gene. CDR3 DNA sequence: TGTGCCAGCAGCACAAGGACGGAGTCCTACGAGCAGTACTTC. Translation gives CASSTRTESYEQYF.

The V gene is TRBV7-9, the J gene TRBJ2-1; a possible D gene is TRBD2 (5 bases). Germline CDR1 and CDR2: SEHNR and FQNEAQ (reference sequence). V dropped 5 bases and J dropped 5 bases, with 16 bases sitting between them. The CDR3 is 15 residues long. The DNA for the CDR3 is TGTGCCAGCAGCCTTCGAGGGCGGCGGGACAATGAGCAGTTCTTC. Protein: CASSLRGRRDNEQFF.

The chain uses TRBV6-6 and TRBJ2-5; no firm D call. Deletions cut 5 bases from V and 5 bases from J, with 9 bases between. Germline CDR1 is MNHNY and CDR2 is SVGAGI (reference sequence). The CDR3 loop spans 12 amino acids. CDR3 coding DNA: TGTGCCAGCAGTAACCCCGGGGAGACCCAGTACTTC. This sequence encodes CASSNPGETQYF.

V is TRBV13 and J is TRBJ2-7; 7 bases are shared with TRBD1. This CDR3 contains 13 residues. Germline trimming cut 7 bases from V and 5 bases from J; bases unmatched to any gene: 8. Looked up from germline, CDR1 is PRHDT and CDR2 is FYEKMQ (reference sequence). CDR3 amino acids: CASTQKGADEQYF. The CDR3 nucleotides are TGTGCCAGCACCCAAAAGGGGGCGGACGAGCAGTACTTC.

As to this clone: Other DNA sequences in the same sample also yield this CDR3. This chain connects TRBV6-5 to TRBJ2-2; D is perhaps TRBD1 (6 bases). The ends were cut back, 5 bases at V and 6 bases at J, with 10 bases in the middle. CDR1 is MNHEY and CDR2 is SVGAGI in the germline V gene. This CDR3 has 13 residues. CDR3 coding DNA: TGTGCCAGCAGTCCCAGGGGTCCCGGGGAGCTGTTTTTT. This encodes CASSPRGPGELFF.

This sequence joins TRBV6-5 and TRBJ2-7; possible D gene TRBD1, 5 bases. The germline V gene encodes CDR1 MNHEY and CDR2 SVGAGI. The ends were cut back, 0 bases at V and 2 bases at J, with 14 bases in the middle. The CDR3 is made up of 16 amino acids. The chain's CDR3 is CASSYSSGQQTYEQYF. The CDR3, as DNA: TGTGCCAGCAGTTACTCGAGTGGACAACAGACCTACGAGCAGTACTTC.

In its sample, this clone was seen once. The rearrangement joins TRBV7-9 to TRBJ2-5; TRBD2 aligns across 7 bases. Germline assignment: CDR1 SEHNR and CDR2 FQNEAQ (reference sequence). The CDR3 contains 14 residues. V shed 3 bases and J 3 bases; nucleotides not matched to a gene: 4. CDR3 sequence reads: CASSFSLAKETQYF. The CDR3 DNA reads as TGTGCCAGCAGCTTCTCACTAGCGAAAGAGACCCAGTACTTC.

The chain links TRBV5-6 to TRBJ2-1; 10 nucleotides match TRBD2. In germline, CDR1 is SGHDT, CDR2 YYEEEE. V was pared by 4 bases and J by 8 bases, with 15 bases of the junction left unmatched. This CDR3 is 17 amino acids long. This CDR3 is CASSPLLEAGGPDEQFF. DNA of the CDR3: TGTGCCAGCAGCCCCCTCTTGGAAGCGGGAGGGCCGGATGAGCAGTTCTTC.

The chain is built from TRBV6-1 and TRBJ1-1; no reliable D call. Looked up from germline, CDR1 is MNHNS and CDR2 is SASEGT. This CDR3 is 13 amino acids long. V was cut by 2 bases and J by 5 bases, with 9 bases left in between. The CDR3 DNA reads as TGTGCCAGCAGTGAATGGGAGGAAACTGAAGCTTTCTTT. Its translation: CASSEWEETEAFF.

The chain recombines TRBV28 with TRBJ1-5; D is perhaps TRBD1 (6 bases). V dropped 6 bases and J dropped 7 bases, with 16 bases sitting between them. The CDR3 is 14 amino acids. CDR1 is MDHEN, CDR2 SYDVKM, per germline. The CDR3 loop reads CASSIGTGIQPQHF. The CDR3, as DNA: TGTGCCAGCAGCATAGGCACAGGGATCCAGCCCCAGCATTTT.

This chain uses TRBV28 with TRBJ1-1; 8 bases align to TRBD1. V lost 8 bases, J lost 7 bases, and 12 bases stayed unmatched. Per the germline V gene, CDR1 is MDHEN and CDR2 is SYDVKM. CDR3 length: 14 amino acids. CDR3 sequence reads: CASDNRGGLYEAFF. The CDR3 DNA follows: TGTGCCAGCGACAACAGGGGGGGTTTATATGAAGCTTTCTTT.

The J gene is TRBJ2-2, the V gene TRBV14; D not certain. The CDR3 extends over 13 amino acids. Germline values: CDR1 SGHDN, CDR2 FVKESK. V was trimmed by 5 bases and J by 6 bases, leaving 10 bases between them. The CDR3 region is CASSYGRPGELFF. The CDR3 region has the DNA TGTGCCAGCAGCTACGGACGCCCCGGGGAGCTGTTTTTT.

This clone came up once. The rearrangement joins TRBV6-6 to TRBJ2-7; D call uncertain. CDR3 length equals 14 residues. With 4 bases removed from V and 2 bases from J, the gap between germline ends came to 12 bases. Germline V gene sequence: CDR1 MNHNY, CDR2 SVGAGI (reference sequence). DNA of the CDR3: TGTGCCAGCAGTTCCCACGGTCTCCCCTACGAGCAGTACTTC. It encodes CASSSHGLPYEQYF.

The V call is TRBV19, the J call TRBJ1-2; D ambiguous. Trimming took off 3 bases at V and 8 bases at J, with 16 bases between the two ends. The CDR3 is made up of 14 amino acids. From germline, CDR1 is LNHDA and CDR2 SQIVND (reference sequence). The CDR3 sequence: CASSMLPDERGYTF. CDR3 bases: TGTGCCAGTAGTATGTTGCCGGATGAACGAGGCTACACCTTC.

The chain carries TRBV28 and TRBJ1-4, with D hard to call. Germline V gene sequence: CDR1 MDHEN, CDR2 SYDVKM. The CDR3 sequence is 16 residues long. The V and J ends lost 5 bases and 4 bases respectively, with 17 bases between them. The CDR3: CASSPVDSTLNEKLFF. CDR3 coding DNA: TGTGCCAGCAGTCCGGTAGACTCAACACTTAATGAAAAACTGTTTTTT.

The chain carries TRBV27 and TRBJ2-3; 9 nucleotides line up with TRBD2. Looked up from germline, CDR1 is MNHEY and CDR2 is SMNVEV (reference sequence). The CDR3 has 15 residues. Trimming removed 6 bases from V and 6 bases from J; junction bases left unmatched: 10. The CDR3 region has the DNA TGTGCCAGCAGCCGCTCTAGCGGGACGAGCGATACGCAGTATTTT. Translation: CASSRSSGTSDTQYF.

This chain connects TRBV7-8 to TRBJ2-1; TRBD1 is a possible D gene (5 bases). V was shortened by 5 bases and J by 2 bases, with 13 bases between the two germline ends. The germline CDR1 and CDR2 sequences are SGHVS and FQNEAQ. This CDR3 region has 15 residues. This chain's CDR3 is CASSLMTVPYNEQFF. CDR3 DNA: TGTGCCAGCAGCCTAATGACAGTTCCCTACAATGAGCAGTTCTTC.

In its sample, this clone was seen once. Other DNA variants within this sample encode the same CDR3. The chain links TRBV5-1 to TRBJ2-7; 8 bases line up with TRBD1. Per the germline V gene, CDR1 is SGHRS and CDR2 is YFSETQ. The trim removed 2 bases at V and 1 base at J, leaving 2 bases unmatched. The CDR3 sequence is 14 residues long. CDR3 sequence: CASSLRTGSYEQYF. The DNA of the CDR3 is TGCGCCAGCAGCTTAAGGACAGGGTCCTACGAGCAGTACTTC.

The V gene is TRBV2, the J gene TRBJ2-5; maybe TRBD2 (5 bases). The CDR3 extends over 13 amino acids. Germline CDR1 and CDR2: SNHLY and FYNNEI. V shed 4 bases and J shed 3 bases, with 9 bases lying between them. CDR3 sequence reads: CASSVRVEETQYF. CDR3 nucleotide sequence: TGTGCCAGCAGTGTGAGGGTGGAAGAGACCCAGTACTTC.